The 8 T cell receptor beta chains listed next were all sequenced from one sample in a study of blood T cell repertoires in COVID-19. This table comes from immunoSEQ multiplex PCR, and its TCRdb copy is limited to in-frame clones, with some not included. The table has some 100,000 clones, around 85% seen once. The specimen was PBMCs or T cells enriched from blood (not recorded which). Receptors were obtained from a woman in her forties or fifties who had recovered from COVID-19.

This chain joins TRBV19 and TRBJ1-2; 7 bases match TRBD1. CDR1 and CDR2 (germline): LNHDA, SQIVND (reference sequence). V shed 4 bases, J shed 5 bases, and the junction held 13 bases outside the gene matches. There are 16 residues in the CDR3. The DNA of the CDR3 is TGTGCCAGTAGTACATCTCTCCGGCAGGGGGATTATGGCTACACCTTC. Protein: CASSTSLRQGDYGYTF.

The chain combines TRBV5-1 with TRBJ2-3; possibly TRBD1 for D (6 bases). Germline V lookup: CDR1 SGHRS, CDR2 YFSETQ. Trimming took off 5 bases at V and 1 base at J, with 20 bases between the two ends. There are 17 residues in the CDR3. CDR3 region: CASSILDQGSGTDTQYF. Here the CDR3 DNA reads TGCGCCAGCAGTATCCTAGATCAGGGGAGCGGCACAGATACGCAGTATTTT.

The chain uses TRBV7-2 and TRBJ2-3, with D maybe TRBD2 (6 bases). CDR1 is SGHTA and CDR2 is FQGNSA in the germline V gene. V was shortened by 0 bases and J by 4 bases, with 11 bases between the two germline ends. The CDR3 covers 15 residues. CDR3 amino acids: CASSLALRGADTQYF. CDR3 DNA: TGTGCCAGCAGCTTAGCCTTGCGGGGTGCAGATACGCAGTATTTT. The variable domain in full, completed from reference TRBV7-2 and TRBJ2-3, reads GAGVSQSPSNKVTEKGKDVELRCDPISGHTALYWYRQSLGQGLEFLIYFQGNSAPDKSGLPSDRFSAERTGGSVSTLTIQRTQQEDSAVYLCASSLALRGADTQYFGPGTRLTVL.

The chain joins TRBV28 to TRBJ2-1, with 12 bases identical to TRBD2. CDR1 is MDHEN and CDR2 is SYDVKM in the germline V gene. The CDR3 sequence is 24 residues long. With V trimmed by 7 bases and J by 3 bases, 31 bases remained unmatched. DNA for the CDR3: TGTGCCAGCACCTTTTCGGTGGGGGGGCGGCTAGCGGGAGGGCCGAGCCCAATCTACAATGAGCAGTTCTTC. Protein sequence: CASTFSVGGRLAGGPSPIYNEQFF.

This chain connects TRBV2 to TRBJ2-2; 9 bases fit TRBD1. Trimming removed 6 bases from V and 3 bases from J; junction bases left unmatched: 8. The CDR3 has 16 residues. Germline CDR1 is SNHLY and CDR2 is FYNNEI. The CDR3 DNA sequence: TGTGCCAGCAGCAAACTGGGACAGGGTTACACCGGGGAGCTGTTTTTT. It codes for CASSKLGQGYTGELFF.

V and J are TRBV3-1 (or the pseudogene TRBV3-2) and TRBJ1-1; D is uncertain. The CDR3 extends over 15 amino acids. The V gene lost 0 bases and the J gene lost 1 base, with 9 bases spanning the gap. Germline loops: CDR1 LGHDT, CDR2 YNNKEL (reference sequence). In nucleotides, the CDR3 is TGTGCCAGCAGCCAAGAGCGAGTAAAGAACACTGAAGCTTTCTTT. It encodes CASSQERVKNTEAFF.

This chain links TRBV9 with TRBJ2-4; TRBD1 matches 7 bases. CDR1 SGDLS and CDR2 YYNGEE come from the germline V gene. The CDR3 covers 14 residues. V lost 4 bases, J lost 9 bases, and 10 bases stayed unmatched. CDR3 loop: CASSSRGGEVIQYF. The CDR3 DNA reads as TGTGCCAGCAGCTCCAGAGGGGGCGAGGTCATTCAGTACTTC.

Only a few counts were recorded for this clone. The chain carries TRBV5-1 and TRBJ1-5; 7 positions agree with TRBD1. The length of the CDR3 is 14 residues. CDR1 and CDR2 from the germline V gene are SGHRS and YFSETQ. The junction had 0 bases not matched to a gene; V was cut back by 1 base and J by 2 bases. The CDR3 nucleotides are TGCGCCAGCAGCTTGACAGGGGGCAATCAGCCCCAGCATTTT. This gives the protein CASSLTGGNQPQHF.